The T cell receptor beta chain under discussion was sequenced for a study of OX40 agonist ivuxolimab in advanced cancers. Study overall: Ivuxolimab, an agonist antibody against OX40 (CD134), was given to patients. Study observations and caveats: Among expanded peripheral T cells, antigen specificity went undetermined. Some nonresponders likewise displayed low normalized T-cell clonal expansion.

Regarding this clone: What it binds is unknown.

Germline lookup yields CDR1 MNHNY and CDR2 SVGAGI (reference sequence). CDR3 length equals 14 residues. V was trimmed by 6 bases and J by 4 bases, leaving 15 bases between them. Only in-frame clones appear in the TCRdb table, and some are missing; sequencing was by immunoSEQ multiplex PCR. The sample lists over 65,000 clones; about 92% were seen once. The TCR sequence derives from an adult with an advanced solid tumor such as melanoma, head and neck, liver or kidney cancer. This material consisted of CD4+ or CD8+ T cells sorted from blood, taken in a trial of the OX40 agonist ivuxolimab. The V and J genes are TRBV6-6 and TRBJ1-2; D perhaps matches TRBD1 (6 bases). DNA of the CDR3: TGTGCCAGCAGAGACCCAGGGGAGGTCTATGGCTACACCTTC. Protein sequence: CASRDPGEVYGYTF.